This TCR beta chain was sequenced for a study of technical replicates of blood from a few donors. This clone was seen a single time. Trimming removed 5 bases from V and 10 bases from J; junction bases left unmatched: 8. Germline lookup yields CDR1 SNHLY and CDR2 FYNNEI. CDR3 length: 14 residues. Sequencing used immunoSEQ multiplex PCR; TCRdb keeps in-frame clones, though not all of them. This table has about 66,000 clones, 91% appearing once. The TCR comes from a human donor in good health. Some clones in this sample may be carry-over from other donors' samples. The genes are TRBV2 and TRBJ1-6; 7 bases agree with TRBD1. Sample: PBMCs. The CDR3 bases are TGTGCCAGCAGTAGGGACAGTAATGGGTCACCCCTCCACTTT. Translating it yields CASSRDSNGSPLHF.